A single sample gave rise to the 25 T cell receptor beta chains below, sequenced in a study of blood T cell repertoires in COVID-19. Produced via immunoSEQ multiplex PCR; TCRdb's table is partial and in-frame only. The sample includes about 58,000 clones, about 81% of them seen just once. The sequencing input was peripheral blood. All receptors derive from a man aged 60-69 years with COVID-19, enrolled during active disease.

The chain uses TRBV13 and TRBJ1-4, with D perhaps matching TRBD1 (6 bases). Trimming stripped 5 bases from V and 7 bases from J, with 11 bases between. The CDR3 sequence is 13 residues long. Germline values: CDR1 PRHDT, CDR2 FYEKMQ (reference sequence). CDR3 region: CASSPRQVEKLFF. Here the CDR3 DNA reads TGTGCCAGCAGCCCGAGACAGGTTGAAAAACTGTTTTTT.

This chain joins TRBV6-5 and TRBJ2-5, with TRBD1 identical over 7 bases. Trimming removed 2 bases from V and 4 bases from J; junction bases left unmatched: 10. CDR1 and CDR2 (germline): MNHEY, SVGAGI. This CDR3 is built from 16 residues. CDR3 sequence reads: CASSYRSRGFVETQYF. CDR3 sequence (DNA): TGTGCCAGCAGTTACCGGTCCAGGGGGTTCGTAGAGACCCAGTACTTC.

This rearrangement joins TRBV5-1 to TRBJ2-7, with 7 nucleotides matching TRBD1. Germline V gene sequence: CDR1 SGHRS, CDR2 YFSETQ. The CDR3 loop spans 14 amino acids. Trimming at V came to 4 bases and at J to 5 bases, leaving 9 bases not matched to a gene. The CDR3 sequence is CASSKTADRDEQYF. The CDR3, as DNA: TGCGCCAGCAGCAAAACCGCAGACAGGGACGAGCAGTACTTC.

This chain connects TRBV2 to TRBJ2-7, with TRBD1 matching 11 bases. Germline values: CDR1 SNHLY, CDR2 FYNNEI. V shed 6 bases and J 2 bases; nucleotides not matched to a gene: 15. This CDR3 spans 18 amino acids. The DNA for the CDR3 is TGTGCCAGCAGCTCCCGGTCCGGGACAGGGGGTTCCCCCTACGAGCAGTACTTC. This sequence encodes CASSSRSGTGGSPYEQYF.

The CDR3 spells CASSQRTSGRISPDTQYF. CDR3 sequence (DNA): TGCGCCAGCAGCCAGAGGACTAGCGGGAGGATTTCCCCAGATACGCAGTATTTT. J is TRBJ2-3 and V is TRBV4-1; 14 bases line up with TRBD2. V shed 3 bases, J shed 4 bases, and the junction held 9 bases outside the gene matches. CDR1 MGHRA and CDR2 YSYEKL come from the germline V gene. The CDR3 runs to 18 residues.

This clone appeared a few times. V and J are TRBV10-3 and TRBJ1-1, with D unclear. The CDR3 consists of 13 residues. Germline V gene sequence: CDR1 ENHRY, CDR2 SYGVKD. V was cut by 2 bases and J by 1 base, with 5 bases left in between. Here the CDR3 DNA reads TGTGCCATCAGTGAGACTCCGAACACTGAAGCTTTCTTT. The encoded protein is CAISETPNTEAFF.

This clone showed up just once. This chain joins TRBV25-1 and TRBJ2-1, with D perhaps matching TRBD1 (5 bases). The CDR3 extends over 15 amino acids. CDR1 is MGHDK, CDR2 SYGVNS, per germline. V was pared by 3 bases and J by 8 bases, with 17 bases between. The chain's CDR3 is CASSDTGRDVDEQFF. CDR3 in DNA: TGTGCCAGCAGTGACACGGGCAGGGATGTTGATGAGCAGTTCTTC. Drawing the rest from reference TRBV25-1 and TRBJ2-1, the complete variable domain is EADIYQTPRYLVIGTGKKITLECSQTMGHDKMYWYQQDPGMELHLIHYSYGVNSTEKGDLSSESTVSRIRTEHFPLTLESARPSHTSQYLCASSDTGRDVDEQFFGPGTRLTVL.

This chain uses TRBV25-1 with TRBJ2-5; D gene uncertain. CDR1 and CDR2 from the germline V gene are MGHDK and SYGVNS. V was shortened by 5 bases and J by 7 bases, with 11 bases between the two germline ends. This CDR3 region has 12 residues. CDR3 protein: CASSLQMGTQYF. The DNA of the CDR3 is TGTGCCAGCAGTCTACAGATGGGGACCCAGTACTTC.

This chain uses TRBV5-5 with TRBJ2-7; tentative D call: TRBD1 (6 bases). Germline CDR1 and CDR2: SGHKS and YYEKEE (reference sequence). The CDR3 sequence is 17 residues long. The V end was cut by 4 bases, the J end by 2 bases, with 22 bases between. Here the CDR3 reads CASSLLVGATPPYEQYF. CDR3 bases: TGTGCCAGCAGCCTCCTTGTGGGGGCCACTCCCCCCTACGAGCAGTACTTC.

The chain joins TRBV7-3 to TRBJ2-2; 8 nucleotides agree with TRBD1. The CDR3 sequence is 14 residues long. CDR1 SGHTA and CDR2 FQGTGA come from the germline V gene. Germline trimming cut 5 bases from V and 8 bases from J; bases unmatched to any gene: 7. CDR3 amino acids: CASSATGGKGELFF. The CDR3 region has the DNA TGTGCCAGCAGCGCCACAGGGGGTAAAGGGGAGCTGTTTTTT.

The chain employs TRBV7-3 and TRBJ2-3; 10 nucleotides agree with TRBD2. The trim removed 5 bases at V and 3 bases at J, leaving 8 bases unmatched. This CDR3 comprises 16 residues. Germline V lookup: CDR1 SGHTA, CDR2 FQGTGA. In DNA form, the CDR3 reads TGTGCCAGCAGCCCCGGGCTAGCGGGGGTAACAGATACGCAGTATTTT. Its translation: CASSPGLAGVTDTQYF.

V and J are TRBV7-3 and TRBJ2-3; 12 bases map to TRBD2. Trimming at V came to 4 bases and at J to 6 bases, leaving 5 bases not matched to a gene. This CDR3 comprises 15 residues. Germline loops: CDR1 SGHTA, CDR2 FQGTGA. The CDR3 here is CASSSSSGRGDTQYF. CDR3 sequence (DNA): TGTGCCAGCAGCTCCTCTAGCGGGAGGGGGGATACGCAGTATTTT.

This chain connects TRBV19 to TRBJ2-3; 7 bases fit TRBD2. Trimming cost V 3 bases and J 3 bases; bases outside gene matches: 6. Per germline, CDR1 LNHDA and CDR2 SQIVND (reference sequence). The CDR3 has 15 amino acids. CDR3 sequence: CASSMVGGGTDTQYF. For the CDR3, the DNA is TGTGCCAGTAGTATGGTAGGCGGGGGAACAGATACGCAGTATTTT.

The genes are TRBV6-4 and TRBJ1-5; 9 bases fit TRBD1. The CDR3 length is 14 residues. Germline lookup yields CDR1 MRHNA and CDR2 SNTAGT. Trimming cost V 6 bases and J 7 bases; bases outside gene matches: 7. The CDR3 DNA reads TGTGCCAGCAGCGCGACAGGGGGAGGCCAGCCCCAGCATTTT. Translating it yields CASSATGGGQPQHF.

The V and J genes are TRBV7-8 and TRBJ2-6; 9 nucleotides match TRBD1. The CDR3 length is 16 residues. Losses at the gene ends were 6 bases for V and 6 bases for J; bases not matched to a gene: 9. Germline CDR1 is SGHVS and CDR2 is FQNEAQ. CDR3 DNA sequence: TGTGCCAGCAGTCCGGGACAGGGCTCTCCGGCCAACGTCCTGACTTTC. This translates into CASSPGQGSPANVLTF.

This clone was seen just once. The chain is built from TRBV30 and TRBJ2-2; TRBD2 might be the D (6 bases). Trimming took off 4 bases at V and 3 bases at J, with 12 bases between the two ends. Germline values: CDR1 GTSNPN, CDR2 SVGIG (reference sequence). This CDR3 is built from 14 residues. CDR3 residues: CAWMAGPDTGELFF. The CDR3 coding sequence is TGTGCCTGGATGGCGGGACCGGACACCGGGGAGCTGTTTTTT. Using reference TRBV30 and TRBJ2-2 for the parts outside the CDR3, the full variable domain is SQTIHQWPATLVQPVGSPLSLECTVEGTSNPNLYWYRQAAGRGLQLLFYSVGIGQISSEVPQNLSASRPQDRQFILSSKKLLLSDSGFYLCAWMAGPDTGELFFGEGSRLTVL.

V and J are TRBV9 and TRBJ1-2; the D is unclear. V gave up 0 bases and J gave up 5 bases, with 11 bases separating them. Germline V gene data show CDR1 as SGDLS and CDR2 as YYNGEE. The CDR3 covers 14 residues. CDR3 sequence: CASSVAGGEYGYTF. The CDR3 region has the DNA TGTGCCAGCAGCGTAGCAGGCGGGGAGTATGGCTACACCTTC.

This clone occurred a few times. The chain joins TRBV5-6 to TRBJ2-2, with TRBD2 matching 8 bases. Looked up from germline, CDR1 is SGHDT and CDR2 is YYEEEE. With 4 bases clipped from V and 5 bases from J, the junction kept 7 bases outside the gene matches. This CDR3 is built from 15 residues. The CDR3 DNA reads TGTGCCAGCAGCCCTGGACTAGCCGAGACCGGGGAGCTGTTTTTT. This gives the protein CASSPGLAETGELFF.

This chain uses TRBV7-2 with TRBJ2-7; D may be TRBD1 (6 bases). V gave up 5 bases and J gave up 10 bases, with 18 bases separating them. CDR3 length equals 13 residues. The germline CDR1 and CDR2 sequences are SGHTA and FQGNSA. The DNA for the CDR3 is TGTGCCAGCAGCCCGGGACAAAGTAGGAGTCAGTACTTC. This gives the protein CASSPGQSRSQYF.

This clone came up a few times. This rearrangement joins TRBV28 to TRBJ2-7; TRBD1 matches 9 bases. Germline assignment: CDR1 MDHEN and CDR2 SYDVKM. This CDR3 spans 14 amino acids. Losses at the gene ends were 5 bases for V and 0 bases for J; bases not matched to a gene: 2. CDR3 residues: CASSGTGSSYEQYF. The CDR3 nucleotides are TGTGCCAGCAGTGGGACAGGGAGCTCCTACGAGCAGTACTTC.

The genes are TRBV27 and TRBJ1-2; TRBD1 aligns across 8 bases. The CDR3 has 17 residues. Trimming at V came to 5 bases and at J to 7 bases, leaving 18 bases not matched to a gene. Germline assignment: CDR1 MNHEY and CDR2 SMNVEV (reference sequence). As DNA, the CDR3 is TGTGCCAGCAGTCCCACTGGGACAGGCCTAATTCGAGCTGGCTACACCTTC. Protein: CASSPTGTGLIRAGYTF.

This chain uses TRBV18 with TRBJ1-1; D ambiguous. Germline values: CDR1 KGHSH, CDR2 LQKENI. V lost 4 bases and J 2 bases, leaving 11 bases between the germline ends. This CDR3 comprises 14 residues. The CDR3 DNA follows: TGTGCCAGCTCACTCACCACACCTAACACTGAAGCTTTCTTT. It codes for CASSLTTPNTEAFF. The whole variable domain, filled in from reference TRBV18 and TRBJ1-1, reads NAGVMQNPRHLVRRRGQEARLRCSPMKGHSHVYWYRQLPEEGLKFMVYLQKENIIDESGMPKERFSAEFPKEGPSILRIQQVVRGDSAAYFCASSLTTPNTEAFFGQGTRLTVV.

The DNA for the CDR3 is TGTGCCACCAGTGACCCTCTTGGGGCCCCAGATACGCAGTATTTT. Protein: CATSDPLGAPDTQYF. The chain is built from TRBV24-1 and TRBJ2-3; D is possibly TRBD1 (5 bases). V gave up 4 bases and J gave up 4 bases, with 14 bases separating them. Germline values: CDR1 KGHDR, CDR2 SFDVKD. The CDR3 totals 15 residues.

The genes are TRBV5-1 and TRBJ1-1, with no clear D. Germline-derived CDR1 and CDR2 are SGHRS and YFSETQ. The CDR3 extends over 14 amino acids. V was pared by 4 bases and J by 6 bases, with 16 bases between. The CDR3 bases are TGCGCCAGCAGCGATCGTACTCGGGATCCTGAAGCTTTCTTT. Translated, it gives CASSDRTRDPEAFF.

The rearrangement links TRBV6-5 to TRBJ1-2, with 7 bases identical to TRBD1. The CDR3 consists of 14 residues. Germline lookup yields CDR1 MNHEY and CDR2 SVGAGI. The V segment lost 6 bases and the J segment 8 bases; nucleotides outside the gene matches: 12. Written as DNA, the CDR3 is TGTGCCAGCAGCCTAATCACCAGGGGGGAGGGCTACACCTTC. It specifies CASSLITRGEGYTF.